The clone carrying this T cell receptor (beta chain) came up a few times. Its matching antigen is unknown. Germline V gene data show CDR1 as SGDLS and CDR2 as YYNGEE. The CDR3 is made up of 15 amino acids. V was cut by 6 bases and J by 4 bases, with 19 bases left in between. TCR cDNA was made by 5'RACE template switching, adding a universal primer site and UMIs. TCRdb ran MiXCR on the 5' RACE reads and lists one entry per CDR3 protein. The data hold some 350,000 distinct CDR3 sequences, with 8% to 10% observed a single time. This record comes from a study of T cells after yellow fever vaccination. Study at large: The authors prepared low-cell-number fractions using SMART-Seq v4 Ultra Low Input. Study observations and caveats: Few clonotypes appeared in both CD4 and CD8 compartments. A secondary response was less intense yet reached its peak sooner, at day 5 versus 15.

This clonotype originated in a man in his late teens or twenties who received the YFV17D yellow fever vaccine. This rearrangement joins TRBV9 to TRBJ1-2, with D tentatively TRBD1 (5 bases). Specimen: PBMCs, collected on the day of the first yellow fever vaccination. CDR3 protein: CASTPGAGLLYGYTF. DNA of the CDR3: TGTGCCAGCACGCCTGGGGCAGGGTTGCTCTATGGCTACACCTTC.